This entry concerns a single TCR beta chain. Authors' data handling: Estimates of nucleated cell counts were drawn from the amplification of reference gene primers. TCRdb keeps only in-frame clones here, not all; method: immunoSEQ multiplex PCR. For V, J and clone size, that table is used; D and trimming come from the DNA. The sample has around 83,000 clones, roughly 91% seen once. The entry originates in a study of blood T cell repertoires in COVID-19. At the level of the study: COVID-19 samples from acute and convalescent phases originated in the United States, Italy and Spain. PBMCs, B-cell-depleted T cells, or T cells were the source of the cDNA or gDNA that made up the material.

In germline, CDR1 is MDHEN, CDR2 SYDVKM. The CDR3 extends over 15 amino acids. After removal of 7 bases from V and 0 bases from J, the junction contained 7 bases not matched to a gene. The source is a man aged 70 or older with active or convalescent COVID-19. V gene TRBV28 combines with J gene TRBJ2-7, with 9 nucleotides matching TRBD2. What was sequenced was peripheral blood. The CDR3 is CASIAGGPSSYEQYF. The DNA of the CDR3 is TGTGCCAGCATCGCGGGAGGGCCGAGCTCCTACGAGCAGTACTTC.